Listed here are 27 T cell receptor beta chains from one sample, sequenced in a study of blood T cell repertoires in COVID-19. The repertoire was sequenced with immunoSEQ multiplex PCR; TCRdb's copy has only in-frame clones and lacks some. The data show about 110,000 clones, about nine tenths seen once. What was sequenced was peripheral blood. These receptors were obtained from a human donor in a cohort sampled during active COVID-19.

This clone occurred a few times. The chain employs TRBV12-3 or TRBV12-4 and TRBJ1-5; D is uncertain. The germline V and J ends were trimmed by 5 bases and 4 bases, with 6 bases remaining between them. CDR3 length: 12 residues. The CDR3 DNA sequence: TGTGCCAGCAGTCCAGTTAATCAGCCCCAGCATTTT. Translating gives CASSPVNQPQHF.

This clone was seen once. An end of the junction differs from the germline gene, which may be a read error. V usage is TRBV11-2 and J usage is TRBJ2-7; possibly TRBD2 for D (6 bases). The CDR3 has 14 amino acids. Per the germline V gene, CDR1 is SGHAT and CDR2 is FQNNGV. The CDR3 DNA sequence: TGTGCCAGCAGCGCGGGACCGCCCTCCCACGAGCAGTACTTC. It is translated as CASSAGPPSHEQYF.

The genes are TRBV19 and TRBJ2-5, with D tentatively TRBD1 (6 bases). Germline assignment: CDR1 LNHDA and CDR2 SQIVND (reference sequence). V lost 4 bases to trimming and J lost 1 base, with 10 bases between them. The CDR3 has 14 residues. The CDR3 bases are TGTGCCAGTAGTACAACAGGGTCCCAAGAGACCCAGTACTTC. Protein product: CASSTTGSQETQYF.

V usage is TRBV25-1 and J usage is TRBJ1-1, with 7 bases fitting TRBD1. With V trimmed by 8 bases and J by 0 bases, 3 bases remained unmatched. CDR3 length equals 13 residues. Germline CDR1 is MGHDK and CDR2 is SYGVNS. The CDR3 coding sequence is TGTGCCAGCGGGGGACAGTTGAACACTGAAGCTTTCTTT. Translating gives CASGGQLNTEAFF.

This sequence joins TRBV19 and TRBJ1-1; possibly TRBD1 for D (5 bases). Trimming took off 10 bases at V and 4 bases at J, with 13 bases between the two ends. This CDR3 region has 12 residues. Looked up from germline, CDR1 is LNHDA and CDR2 is SQIVND (reference sequence). The CDR3, as DNA: TGTGCCACCAGCGGGGCGGGCACTGAAGCTTTCTTT. Translating it yields CATSGAGTEAFF. Full variable domain (outside the CDR3, taken from reference TRBV19 and TRBJ1-1): DGGITQSPKYLFRKEGQNVTLSCEQNLNHDAMYWYRQDPGQGLRLIYYSQIVNDFQKGDIAEGYSVSREKKESFPLTVTSAQKNPTAFYLCATSGAGTEAFFGQGTRLTVV.

This clone has a single count. The gene calls are TRBV6-1 and TRBJ2-1; possible D gene TRBD2, 6 bases. Deletions cut 5 bases from V and 9 bases from J, with 11 bases between. Germline V gene sequence: CDR1 MNHNS, CDR2 SASEGT. The CDR3 length is 12 residues. CDR3 sequence: CASSPGTLEQFF. The CDR3 bases are TGTGCCAGCAGTCCCGGGACTCTTGAGCAGTTCTTC.

The chain employs TRBV19 and TRBJ2-3, with D maybe TRBD2 (7 bases). Germline V CDR1 and CDR2: LNHDA, SQIVND (reference sequence). The length of the CDR3 is 15 residues. Trimming took off 2 bases at V and 4 bases at J, with 13 bases between the two ends. The CDR3 region is CASSIKGGAPDTQYF. The CDR3 coding sequence is TGTGCCAGTAGTATAAAAGGGGGGGCCCCAGATACGCAGTATTTT.

This chain uses TRBV6-5 with TRBJ1-4; a possible D gene is TRBD1 (5 bases). Germline CDR1 is MNHEY and CDR2 is SVGAGI. This CDR3 region has 14 residues. Trimming took 0 bases from V and 8 from J, leaving 10 bases between them. As DNA, the CDR3 is TGTGCCAGCAGTTACTCGCGGGGACTCGAAAAACTGTTTTTT. Amino acids: CASSYSRGLEKLFF.

The J gene is TRBJ2-6, the V gene TRBV7-9, with 7 nucleotides matching TRBD1. The CDR3 runs to 15 residues. Germline CDR1 is SEHNR and CDR2 is FQNEAQ (reference sequence). Trimming took 3 bases from V and 5 from J; bases not matched to a gene: 4. CDR3 nucleotide sequence: TGTGCCAGCAGCTTCTCGACAGGGAGGGCCAACGTCCTGACTTTC. Encoded protein: CASSFSTGRANVLTF.

The V and J genes are TRBV4-2 and TRBJ1-5; 9 bases align to TRBD1. The germline V gene encodes CDR1 LGHNA and CDR2 YNFKEQ. The V gene end was trimmed by 0 bases and the J gene end by 7 bases; junction bases not matched to a gene: 7. The CDR3 extends over 16 amino acids. The CDR3 nucleotides read TGTGCCAGCAGCCAAGAAGCACAGGGGGCCTGGCAGCCCCAGCATTTT. Amino acid sequence: CASSQEAQGAWQPQHF.

The chain employs TRBV5-6 and TRBJ1-1, with unresolved D. This CDR3 comprises 14 residues. Germline V gene data show CDR1 as SGHDT and CDR2 as YYEEEE. V lost 0 bases and J lost 1, with 7 bases in between. The DNA for the CDR3 is TGTGCCAGCAGCTTGGGACTTACGAACACTGAAGCTTTCTTT. It is translated as CASSLGLTNTEAFF. The variable domain in full, completed from reference TRBV5-6 and TRBJ1-1, reads DAGVTQSPTHLIKTRGQQVTLRCSPKSGHDTVSWYQQALGQGPQFIFQYYEEEERQRGNFPDRFSGHQFPNYSSELNVNALLLGDSALYLCASSLGLTNTEAFFGQGTRLTVV.

The chain carries TRBV18 and TRBJ2-5; 8 bases are shared with TRBD2. This CDR3 spans 15 amino acids. V lost 3 bases and J lost 5; bases outside the gene matches: 8. Germline CDR1 reads KGHSH; CDR2 reads LQKENI. The CDR3 reads CASSPGRDRTETQYF. CDR3 DNA sequence: TGTGCCAGCTCACCCGGGAGGGATCGTACGGAGACCCAGTACTTC. The full variable domain, in which reference TRBV18 and TRBJ2-5 provide the parts outside the CDR3, is NAGVMQNPRHLVRRRGQEARLRCSPMKGHSHVYWYRQLPEEGLKFMVYLQKENIIDESGMPKERFSAEFPKEGPSILRIQQVVRGDSAAYFCASSPGRDRTETQYFGPGTRLLVL.

The J gene is TRBJ1-1, the V gene TRBV18; 10 nucleotides line up with TRBD1. Germline-derived CDR1 and CDR2 are KGHSH and LQKENI. The CDR3 contains 16 residues. The V gene end was trimmed by 4 bases and the J gene end by 1 base; junction bases not matched to a gene: 6. The CDR3 here is CASSQSRDRGNTEAFF. The CDR3 DNA reads as TGTGCCAGCTCACAGAGCCGGGACAGGGGGAACACTGAAGCTTTCTTT.

The genes are TRBV19 and TRBJ2-6; unclear D gene. The germline V gene has CDR1 LNHDA and CDR2 SQIVND (reference sequence). CDR3 length: 13 residues. The CDR3 spells CATSGSGANVLTF. CDR3 DNA: TGTGCGACTTCGGGCTCTGGGGCCAACGTCCTGACTTTC.

The chain links TRBV19 to TRBJ1-1; TRBD1 is a possible D gene (5 bases). Per the germline V gene, CDR1 is LNHDA and CDR2 is SQIVND (reference sequence). The ends were cut back, 4 bases at V and 1 base at J, with 16 bases in the middle. This CDR3 spans 16 amino acids. The CDR3 region is CASSSPGRGSNTEAFF. For the CDR3, the DNA is TGTGCCAGTAGTAGCCCAGGGAGGGGATCGAACACTGAAGCTTTCTTT. The variable domain in full, with the rest retrieved from reference TRBV19 and TRBJ1-1, is DGGITQSPKYLFRKEGQNVTLSCEQNLNHDAMYWYRQDPGQGLRLIYYSQIVNDFQKGDIAEGYSVSREKKESFPLTVTSAQKNPTAFYLCASSSPGRGSNTEAFFGQGTRLTVV.

This clone has just one count. This chain uses TRBV19 with TRBJ1-5; TRBD1 agrees at 11 bases. CDR1 is LNHDA, CDR2 SQIVND, per germline (reference sequence). V lost 3 bases, J lost 5 bases, and 3 bases stayed unmatched. The CDR3 contains 15 residues. The CDR3 coding sequence is TGTGCCAGTAGTATTCGGGGACAGGGGGATCAGCCCCAGCATTTT. Translating gives CASSIRGQGDQPQHF. The complete variable domain, with remaining parts taken from reference TRBV19 and TRBJ1-5, reads DGGITQSPKYLFRKEGQNVTLSCEQNLNHDAMYWYRQDPGQGLRLIYYSQIVNDFQKGDIAEGYSVSREKKESFPLTVTSAQKNPTAFYLCASSIRGQGDQPQHFGDGTRLSIL.

V is TRBV7-3 and J is TRBJ1-2; weak D call: TRBD1 (5 bases). The CDR3 spans 13 residues. CDR1 and CDR2 (germline): SGHTA, FQGTGA. The V end lost 5 bases, the J end lost 5 bases, and 12 bases lay between the germline ends. Here the CDR3 reads CASSLTTAYGYTF. The CDR3 DNA is TGTGCCAGCAGCCTGACGACAGCATATGGCTACACCTTC.

Only a few counts were recorded for this clone. The chain recombines TRBV27 with TRBJ1-5; D not certain. Per the germline V gene, CDR1 is MNHEY and CDR2 is SMNVEV (reference sequence). The CDR3 sequence is 14 residues long. Trimming pared 6 bases from V and 4 bases from J, leaving 13 bases between. The CDR3 protein is CASSPTFPNQPQHF. CDR3 DNA: TGTGCCAGCAGCCCGACATTTCCTAATCAGCCCCAGCATTTT.

The V gene is TRBV5-4, the J gene TRBJ1-2; D possibly corresponds to TRBD1 (5 bases). Germline CDR1 and CDR2: SGHNT and YYREEE (reference sequence). This CDR3 is built from 17 residues. The V and J ends lost 0 bases and 1 base respectively, with 16 bases between them. CDR3 in amino acids: CASSLAGGRSGNYGYTF. The CDR3 region has the DNA TGTGCCAGCAGCTTGGCCGGGGGGAGGAGCGGTAACTATGGCTACACCTTC.

The chain uses TRBV5-6 and TRBJ1-2, with D possibly TRBD1 on 6 matching bases. V lost 2 bases and J lost 5, with 16 bases in between. Germline CDR1 and CDR2: SGHDT and YYEEEE. The length of the CDR3 is 15 residues. CDR3 sequence: CASSFLISGAYGYTF. The DNA of the CDR3 is TGTGCCAGCAGCTTCCTCATTTCAGGGGCATATGGCTACACCTTC. The complete variable domain, with remaining parts taken from reference TRBV5-6 and TRBJ1-2, reads DAGVTQSPTHLIKTRGQQVTLRCSPKSGHDTVSWYQQALGQGPQFIFQYYEEEERQRGNFPDRFSGHQFPNYSSELNVNALLLGDSALYLCASSFLISGAYGYTFGSGTRLTVV.

This clone was seen a handful of times. The rearrangement links TRBV28 to TRBJ1-4; D is unresolved. CDR3 length: 14 residues. Deletions cut 5 bases from V and 5 bases from J, with 12 bases between. Per the germline V gene, CDR1 is MDHEN and CDR2 is SYDVKM. As DNA, the CDR3 is TGTGCCAGCAGTACCCCTTGGAGCAATGAAAAACTGTTTTTT. This gives the protein CASSTPWSNEKLFF.

Written as DNA, the CDR3 is TGTGCCAGCAGCTTGGGCTGGGGGCGGTACACCGGGGAGCTGTTTTTT. Its translation is CASSLGWGRYTGELFF. The chain carries TRBV5-6 and TRBJ2-2; weak D call: TRBD1 (6 bases). Germline V gene data show CDR1 as SGHDT and CDR2 as YYEEEE. With 0 bases removed from V and 3 bases from J, the gap between germline ends came to 12 bases. There are 16 residues in the CDR3.

The gene calls are TRBV15 and TRBJ2-7, with D perhaps matching TRBD2 (6 bases). Germline loops: CDR1 LNHNV, CDR2 YYDKDF (reference sequence). The V end was cut by 1 base, the J end by 2 bases, with 12 bases between. The CDR3 consists of 15 residues. The CDR3, as DNA: TGTGCCACCAGCAGAGCGGGACTTTCAACCTACGAGCAGTACTTC. As protein: CATSRAGLSTYEQYF. The entire variable domain, with the rest obtained from reference TRBV15 and TRBJ2-7, is as follows: DAMVIQNPRYQVTQFGKPVTLSCSQTLNHNVMYWYQQKSSQAPKLLFHYYDKDFNNEADTPDNFQSRRPNTSFCFLDIRSPGLGDTAMYLCATSRAGLSTYEQYFGPGTRLTVT.

This chain uses TRBV9 with TRBJ2-4; D may be TRBD1 (5 bases). The germline V gene encodes CDR1 SGDLS and CDR2 YYNGEE. The CDR3 sequence is 17 residues long. Trimming left V 7 bases short and J 0 bases short, with 20 bases between. The CDR3 region is CASSPPPQGLAKNIQYF. CDR3 nucleotides: TGTGCCAGCTCCCCTCCCCCCCAGGGCCTAGCCAAAAACATTCAGTACTTC. Filled out from reference TRBV9 and TRBJ2-4, the complete variable domain reads DSGVTQTPKHLITATGQRVTLRCSPRSGDLSVYWYQQSLDQGLQFLIQYYNGEERAKGNILERFSAQQFPDLHSELNLSSLELGDSALYFCASSPPPQGLAKNIQYFGAGTRLSVL.

The V and J genes are TRBV7-9 and TRBJ1-4, with 9 nucleotides matching TRBD1. The V and J ends lost 2 bases and 7 bases, in that order; junction bases with no gene match: 8. Germline CDR1 SEHNR, CDR2 FQNEAQ (reference sequence). The CDR3 length is 16 residues. The CDR3: CASSLQRQGEGEKLFF. The CDR3 region has the DNA TGTGCCAGCAGCTTACAAAGACAGGGGGAGGGTGAAAAACTGTTTTTT. The entire variable domain, with the rest obtained from reference TRBV7-9 and TRBJ1-4, is as follows: DTGVSQNPRHKITKRGQNVTFRCDPISEHNRLYWYRQTLGQGPEFLTYFQNEAQLEKSRLLSDRFSAERPKGSFSTLEIQRTEQGDSAMYLCASSLQRQGEGEKLFFGSGTQLSVL.

V is TRBV3-1 (or the pseudogene TRBV3-2) and J is TRBJ2-1; 7 bases fit TRBD2. The germline CDR1 and CDR2 sequences are LGHDT and YNNKEL (reference sequence). CDR3 length: 18 residues. V shed 4 bases and J 4 bases; nucleotides not matched to a gene: 16. The CDR3, as DNA: TGTGCCAGCAGCCTCCCTTGGGGGGGTAGCGGTTCATACAATGAGCAGTTCTTC. It is translated as CASSLPWGGSGSYNEQFF.

This clone was seen once. V is TRBV28 and J is TRBJ1-1; D is perhaps TRBD1 (5 bases). Trimming removed 3 bases from V and 4 bases from J, with 9 bases in between. The CDR3 has 13 amino acids. CDR1 is MDHEN and CDR2 is SYDVKM in the germline V gene. This chain's CDR3 is CASSLVGGTEAFF. CDR3 nucleotide sequence: TGTGCCAGCAGTTTGGTGGGGGGCACTGAAGCTTTCTTT.